The 5 T cell receptor beta chains listed next were all sequenced from one sample in a study of chemoradiotherapy in HPV16-positive cancers. Using immunoSEQ multiplex PCR, the repertoire was profiled, and TCRdb retains in-frame clones only, with some absent. The sample carries 5,200 or so clones, more than 60% recorded once. This specimen was tumor tissue, taken from a patient who underwent chemoradiotherapy. The receptors were sampled from a human donor with HPV-associated anogenital cancer.

The V call is TRBV2, the J call TRBJ2-7; D is undetermined. The V and J ends lost 5 bases and 3 bases respectively, with 20 bases between them. This CDR3 has 16 amino acids. Germline CDR1 is SNHLY and CDR2 is FYNNEI. The CDR3 loop is CASSMIPVPRYYEQYF. The CDR3 coding sequence is TGTGCCAGCAGTATGATTCCGGTCCCCAGGTACTACGAGCAGTACTTC.

The V call is TRBV5-1, the J call TRBJ1-2; D may be TRBD1 (5 bases). This CDR3 is 12 amino acids long. Trimming pared 5 bases from V and 8 bases from J, leaving 13 bases between. Germline V gene sequence: CDR1 SGHRS, CDR2 YFSETQ. The CDR3 is CASSFPRGGYTF. The CDR3 DNA is TGCGCCAGCAGTTTTCCACGGGGCGGCTACACCTTC.

This chain links TRBV11-2 with TRBJ2-7, with D perhaps TRBD2 (6 bases). Germline V gives CDR1 SGHAT, CDR2 FQNNGV. The germline V and J ends were trimmed by 0 bases and 3 bases, with 9 bases remaining between them. There are 14 residues in the CDR3. The CDR3 sequence: CASSLERGLYEQYF. CDR3 coding DNA: TGTGCCAGCAGCTTAGAGAGGGGACTCTACGAGCAGTACTTC.

The chain joins TRBV10-3 to TRBJ2-7, with 7 bases aligning to TRBD1. V shed 9 bases, J shed 5 bases, and the junction held 19 bases outside the gene matches. The germline gives CDR1 ENHRY, CDR2 SYGVKD. This CDR3 has 16 residues. Here the CDR3 DNA reads TGTGCCATAATTAATGGGGACAGCCCAGTTCTGGACGAGCAGTACTTC. Its protein product is CAIINGDSPVLDEQYF.

This sequence joins TRBV5-6 and TRBJ2-3; possibly TRBD2 for D (5 bases). This CDR3 is 14 amino acids long. Germline V gene sequence: CDR1 SGHDT, CDR2 YYEEEE. With 4 bases removed from V and 6 bases from J, the gap between germline ends came to 15 bases. The CDR3 nucleotides are TGTGCCAGCAGCGATGACCGGGGATGGGATACGCAGTATTTT. It is translated as CASSDDRGWDTQYF.